This T cell receptor beta chain was observed in a study of T cell clonotyping in hematopoietic cell transplantation (dated by TCRdb to the early 2020s). Describing the broader study: Pretransplant samples from recipients were collected after cytoreduction. A total of 110 to 150 blood samples were gathered in the study from a few dozen consecutive transplant recipients along with their related donors. Patients were recruited between 2015 and 2017 and followed until late 2020 or death. What the work shows at the level of the full study, not this receptor alone: Inverse Simpson Index values from donors and from recipients before transplant predicted broader TCR repertoire diversity after transplant. The sample size was limited, and because cells were not sorted, the contributions of CD4 and CD8 repertoires could not be separated. Overlap with donor repertoires was found for only a small fraction of recipient repertoires, with over 95% found to appear de novo at the given depth. Recipient TCR diversity fell after transplant, with pathologically expanded clonotypes rising progressively from day 30 to day 180.

With the immunoSEQ assay, which is a bias-controlled multiplex PCR relying on V- and J-specific primers, TCR beta CDR3 regions were amplified from genomic DNA. In a second PCR step, a proprietary barcode and Illumina adapter sequences were attached to the CDR3 amplicons. An Illumina MiSeq instrument was used to sequence the CDR3 libraries. The authors' analysis ran thus. immunoSEQ Analyzer 3.0 was used for export and quality control, with R Bioconductor and Immunarch used for downstream analyses. Only productive rearrangements in the normalized downsampled data set were used to calculate repertoire metrics. Pathologically expanded clonotypes were defined as those larger than 5 templates in the normalized cohort. The Inverse Simpson Index served as the measure of repertoire diversity. The non-normalized data set was used for CMV-specificity analyses so that all clonotypes could be captured. Entries here come from immuneACCESS through TCRdb and include only in-frame sequences with V and J called. Some clones fail to appear in such tables; in the studies checked, an unresolved V gene covers under half of the shortfall, and the cause of the remainder is unknown. Clone size and the V and J calls come from that table; the DNA yielded D and trimming. Here the sample has around 28,000 clones; 82% occur a single time. About 1.8% of the sample comes from the top ten.

The sample's time point, from its label and the paper: recipient sample about 28 days before transplant, after cytoreduction. Blood samples were obtained from recipients approximately 28 days before transplant and at days 30, 100 and 180 after transplant. Nuclei Lysis Solution was used to extract genomic DNA from fresh or cryopreserved unfractionated peripheral blood mononuclear cells. Details on this clone: Its antigen has not been determined. Base qualities are missing; no much larger clone stands one base away.

The CDR3 goes from the cysteine to the phenylalanine over 16 residues. The only DNA kept is the CDR3, 48 bases in frame from the first base. The germline V gene (reference sequence) gives CDR1 as SEHNR and CDR2 as FQNEAQ. V is pared back by 2 bases and J by 0 bases, with 8 bases lying between the germline termini. The sequence derives from a middle-aged man with acute myeloid leukemia. Some clones in this sample may be carry-over from other donors' samples. The sample consisted of peripheral blood mononuclear cells, taken before stem cell transplant. The sequence joins TRBV7-9 to TRBJ2-6; the D gene cannot be resolved reliably. The sequenced DNA is TGTGCCAGCAGCTTATCGAGGTACTCTGGGGCCAACGTCCTGACTTTC. The resulting protein is CASSLSRYSGANVLTF. The CDR3 plus the reference TRBV7-9 and TRBJ2-6 genes for the other parts give the full variable domain: DTGVSQNPRHKITKRGQNVTFRCDPISEHNRLYWYRQTLGQGPEFLTYFQNEAQLEKSRLLSDRFSAERPKGSFSTLEIQRTEQGDSAMYLCASSLSRYSGANVLTFGAGSRLTVL.